Below, one T cell receptor (beta chain) is given with its context. The data were taken from a study of blood T cell repertoires in COVID-19. For the study at large: Italy, Spain and the United States were the sources of the convalescent and acute COVID-19 samples. PBMCs, B-cell-depleted T cells, or T cells were the source of the cDNA or gDNA that made up the material.

Authors' processing steps: Using reference gene primer amplification, nucleated cell counts were estimated. Repertoires were generated with immunoSEQ multiplex PCR, while TCRdb's copy carries only in-frame clones and drops some. The V and J calls and clone size were taken over from that table, and D and trimming were inferred from the DNA. The table lists about 230,000 clones, 84% of them singletons. The CDR3 has 15 amino acids. The germline gives CDR1 LNHDA, CDR2 SQIVND (reference sequence). After removal of 5 bases from V and 4 bases from J, the junction contained 6 bases not matched to a gene. This sequence originates from a man between 35 and 55 years old who had recovered from COVID-19. The sequenced sample consisted of peripheral blood. The rearrangement links TRBV19 to TRBJ1-5; TRBD1 matches 9 bases. Here the CDR3 DNA reads TGTGCCAGTAGTTTGGTCGGACAGGGGAATCAGCCCCAGCATTTT. Protein sequence: CASSLVGQGNQPQHF.